The 6 T cell receptor beta chains in this list originate from one sample, sequenced in a study of neoadjuvant anti-PD-1 for oral cavity cancer. The method was immunoSEQ multiplex PCR; TCRdb's version includes in-frame clones alone and lacks a portion of them. The repertoire includes some 15,000 clones, around three quarters of them detected once, and 2.5% to 3.5% sits in the top ten. Material: PBMCs, obtained before nivolumab (anti-PD-1) treatment. These receptors were taken from a person aged 35-79 years with oral cavity squamous cell carcinoma.

This sequence joins TRBV5-6 and TRBJ2-3; D is unresolved. V lost 5 bases and J 3 bases, leaving 4 bases between the germline ends. This CDR3 comprises 11 residues. Germline assignment: CDR1 SGHDT and CDR2 YYEEEE. CDR3: CASRGTDTQYF. The CDR3 bases are TGTGCCAGCAGGGGGACAGATACGCAGTATTTT. The full variable domain, its missing parts supplied by reference TRBV5-6 and TRBJ2-3, is DAGVTQSPTHLIKTRGQQVTLRCSPKSGHDTVSWYQQALGQGPQFIFQYYEEEERQRGNFPDRFSGHQFPNYSSELNVNALLLGDSALYLCASRGTDTQYFGPGTRLTVL.

This clone occurred once. The chain uses TRBV5-1 and TRBJ2-2; 7 positions agree with TRBD2. The CDR3 contains 13 residues. The trim removed 4 bases at V and 5 bases at J, leaving 2 bases unmatched. Germline CDR1 is SGHRS and CDR2 is YFSETQ. CDR3 in DNA: TGCGCCAGCAGCCGTAGCGGGACCGGGGAGCTGTTTTTT. Translation: CASSRSGTGELFF.

This sequence joins TRBV18 and TRBJ1-5; D ambiguous. This CDR3 has 13 amino acids. Germline V CDR1 and CDR2: KGHSH, LQKENI. V was shortened by 6 bases and J by 0 bases, with 6 bases between the two germline ends. For the CDR3, the DNA is TGTGCCAGCTCCCCGTATAGCAATCAGCCCCAGCATTTT. Translation: CASSPYSNQPQHF.

This clone showed up just a few times. This chain uses TRBV6-6 with TRBJ2-2; a possible D gene is TRBD2 (5 bases). The germline V gene has CDR1 MNHNY and CDR2 SVGAGI (reference sequence). CDR3 size: 14 residues. Trimming left V 2 bases short and J 3 bases short, with 7 bases between. DNA for the CDR3: TGTGCCAGCAGTTACATCGGGGACACCGGGGAGCTGTTTTTT. Translation gives CASSYIGDTGELFF.

The chain uses TRBV6-6 and TRBJ2-7, with 8 bases aligning to TRBD2. With V trimmed by 6 bases and J by 4 bases, 14 bases remained unmatched. The length of the CDR3 is 16 residues. Germline CDR1 and CDR2: MNHNY and SVGAGI (reference sequence). CDR3 nucleotides: TGTGCCAGCAGAACGACTAGCGCAGCATCCTCGTACGAGCAGTACTTC. Residues: CASRTTSAASSYEQYF.

The chain joins TRBV28 to TRBJ2-3; D possibly corresponds to TRBD1 (5 bases). V shed 4 bases and J shed 2 bases, with 13 bases lying between them. This CDR3 contains 15 residues. Germline V gene lookup returns CDR1 MDHEN and CDR2 SYDVKM. The CDR3 nucleotides read TGTGCCAGCAGTTCCGCGACAGCCCCCACAGATACGCAGTATTTT. Its protein is CASSSATAPTDTQYF. The variable domain in full, with the rest retrieved from reference TRBV28 and TRBJ2-3, is DVKVTQSSRYLVKRTGEKVFLECVQDMDHENMFWYRQDPGLGLRLIYFSYDVKMKEKGDIPEGYSVSREKKERFSLILESASTNQTSMYLCASSSATAPTDTQYFGPGTRLTVL.